Sequencing of this T cell receptor beta chain was carried out in a study of blood T cell repertoires in COVID-19. On the study more broadly: The United States, Italy and Spain supplied acute and convalescent COVID-19 samples. The cDNA or gDNA used as material had been derived from T cells, B-cell-depleted T cells, or PBMCs.

The germline gives CDR1 LNHDA, CDR2 SQIVND (reference sequence). The CDR3 totals 16 residues. The junction had 12 bases not matched to a gene; V was cut back by 6 bases and J by 3 bases. Original processing notes: Amplified reference gene primers provided the basis for estimating nucleated cell counts. Using immunoSEQ multiplex PCR, the repertoire was profiled, and TCRdb retains in-frame clones only, with some absent. V and J calls and clone size are those listed in that table; D and trimming were worked out from the DNA. The sample shows around 150,000 clones, 81% of them seen only once. This sequence was found in a human donor in a cohort sampled during active COVID-19. Sequencing was done on a sample of peripheral blood. The chain links TRBV19 to TRBJ1-1; 8 nucleotides match TRBD1. CDR3 in amino acids: CASRRQGAALDTEAFF. The DNA for the CDR3 is TGTGCCAGTAGAAGGCAGGGGGCAGCCTTGGACACTGAAGCTTTCTTT.